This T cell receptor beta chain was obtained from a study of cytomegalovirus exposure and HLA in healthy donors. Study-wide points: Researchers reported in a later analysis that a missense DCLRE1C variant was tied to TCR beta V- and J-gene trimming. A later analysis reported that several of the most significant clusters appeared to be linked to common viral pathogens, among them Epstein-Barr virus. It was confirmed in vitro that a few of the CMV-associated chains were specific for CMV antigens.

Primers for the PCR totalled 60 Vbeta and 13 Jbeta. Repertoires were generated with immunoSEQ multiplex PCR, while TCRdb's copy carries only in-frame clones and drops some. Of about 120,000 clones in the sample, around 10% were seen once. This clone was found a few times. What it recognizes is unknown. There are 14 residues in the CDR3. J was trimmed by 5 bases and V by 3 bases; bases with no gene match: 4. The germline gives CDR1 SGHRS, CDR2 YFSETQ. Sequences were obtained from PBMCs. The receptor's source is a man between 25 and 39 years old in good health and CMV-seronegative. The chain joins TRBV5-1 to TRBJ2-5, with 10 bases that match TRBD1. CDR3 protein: CASSSGTGDETQYF. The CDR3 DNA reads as TGCGCCAGCAGCTCCGGGACAGGGGACGAGACCCAGTACTTC. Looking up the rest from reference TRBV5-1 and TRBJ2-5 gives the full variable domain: KAGVTQTPRYLIKTRGQQVTLSCSPISGHRSVSWYQQTPGQGLQFLFEYFSETQRNKGNFPGRFSGRQFSNSRSEMNVSTLELGDSALYLCASSSGTGDETQYFGPGTRLLVL.